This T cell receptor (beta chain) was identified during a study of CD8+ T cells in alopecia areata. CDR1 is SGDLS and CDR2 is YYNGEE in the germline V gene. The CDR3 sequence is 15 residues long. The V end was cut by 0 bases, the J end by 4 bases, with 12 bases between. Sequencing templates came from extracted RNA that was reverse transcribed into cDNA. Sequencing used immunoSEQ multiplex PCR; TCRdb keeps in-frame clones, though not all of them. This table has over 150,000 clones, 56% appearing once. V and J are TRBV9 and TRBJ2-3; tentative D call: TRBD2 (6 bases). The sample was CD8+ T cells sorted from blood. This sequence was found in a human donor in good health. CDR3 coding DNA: TGTGCCAGCAGCGTAGATGGCAGGGAGGCAGATACGCAGTATTTT. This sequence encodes CASSVDGREADTQYF.